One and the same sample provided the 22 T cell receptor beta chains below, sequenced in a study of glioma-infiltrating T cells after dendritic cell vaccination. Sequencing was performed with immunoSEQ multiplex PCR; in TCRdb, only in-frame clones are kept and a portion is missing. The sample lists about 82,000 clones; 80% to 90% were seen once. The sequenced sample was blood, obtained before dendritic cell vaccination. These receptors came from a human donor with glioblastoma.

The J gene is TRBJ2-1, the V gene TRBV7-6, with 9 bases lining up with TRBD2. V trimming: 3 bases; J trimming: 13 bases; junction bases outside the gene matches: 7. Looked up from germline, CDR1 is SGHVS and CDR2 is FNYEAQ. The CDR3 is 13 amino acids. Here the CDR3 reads CASSFRLREGQFF. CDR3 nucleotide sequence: TGTGCCAGCAGCTTTAGATTGCGGGAGGGTCAGTTCTTC.

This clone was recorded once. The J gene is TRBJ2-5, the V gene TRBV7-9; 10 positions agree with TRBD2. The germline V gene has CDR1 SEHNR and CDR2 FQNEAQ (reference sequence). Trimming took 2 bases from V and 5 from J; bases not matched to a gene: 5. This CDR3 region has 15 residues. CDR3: CASSLKRGGWETQYF. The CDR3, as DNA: TGTGCCAGCAGCTTAAAGCGGGGGGGCTGGGAGACCCAGTACTTC.

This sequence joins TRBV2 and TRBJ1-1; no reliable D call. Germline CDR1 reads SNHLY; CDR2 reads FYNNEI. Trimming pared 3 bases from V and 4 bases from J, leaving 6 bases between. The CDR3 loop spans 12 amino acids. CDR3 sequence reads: CASSDMSTEAFF. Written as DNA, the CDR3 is TGTGCCAGCAGTGATATGTCCACTGAAGCTTTCTTT.

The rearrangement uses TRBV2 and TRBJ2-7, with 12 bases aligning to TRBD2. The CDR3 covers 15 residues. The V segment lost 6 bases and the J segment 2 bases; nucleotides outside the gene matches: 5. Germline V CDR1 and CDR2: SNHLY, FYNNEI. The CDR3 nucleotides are TGTGCCAGCAGCGTTGGACTAGCGGGAACCTACGAGCAGTACTTC. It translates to CASSVGLAGTYEQYF.

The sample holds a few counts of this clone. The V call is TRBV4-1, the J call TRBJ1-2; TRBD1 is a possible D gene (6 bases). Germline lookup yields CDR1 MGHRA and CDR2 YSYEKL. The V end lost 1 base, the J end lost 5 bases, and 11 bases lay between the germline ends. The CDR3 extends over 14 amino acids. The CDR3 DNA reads TGCGCCAGCAGCCAAGGGCAGGGGTGGTATGGCTACACCTTC. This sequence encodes CASSQGQGWYGYTF.

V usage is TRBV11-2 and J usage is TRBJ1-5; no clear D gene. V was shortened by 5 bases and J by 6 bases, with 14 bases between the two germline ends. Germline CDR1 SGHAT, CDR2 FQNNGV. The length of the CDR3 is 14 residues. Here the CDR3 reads CASSPGIPGQPQHF. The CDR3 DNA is TGTGCCAGCAGCCCCGGGATTCCGGGTCAGCCCCAGCATTTT. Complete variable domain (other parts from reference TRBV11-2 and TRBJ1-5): EAGVAQSPRYKIIEKRQSVAFWCNPISGHATLYWYQQILGQGPKLLIQFQNNGVVDDSQLPKDRFSAERLKGVDSTLKIQPAKLEDSAVYLCASSPGIPGQPQHFGDGTRLSIL.

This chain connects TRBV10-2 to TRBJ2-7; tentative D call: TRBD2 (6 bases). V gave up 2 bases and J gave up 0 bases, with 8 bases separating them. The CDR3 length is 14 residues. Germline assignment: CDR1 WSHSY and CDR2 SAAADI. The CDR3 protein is CASSEERVSYEQYF. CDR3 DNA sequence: TGCGCCAGCAGTGAGGAGCGGGTCTCCTACGAGCAGTACTTC.

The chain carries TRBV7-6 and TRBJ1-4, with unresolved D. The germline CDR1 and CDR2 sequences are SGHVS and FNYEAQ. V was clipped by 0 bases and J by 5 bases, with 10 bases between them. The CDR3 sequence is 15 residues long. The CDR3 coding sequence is TGTGCCAGCAGCTTAGCTACCGGGAACAATGAAAAACTGTTTTTT. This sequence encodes CASSLATGNNEKLFF.

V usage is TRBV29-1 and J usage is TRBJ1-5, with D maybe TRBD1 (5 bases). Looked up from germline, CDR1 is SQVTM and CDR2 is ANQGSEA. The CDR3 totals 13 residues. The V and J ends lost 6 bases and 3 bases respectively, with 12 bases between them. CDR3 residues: CSVADTNNQPQHF. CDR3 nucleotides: TGCAGCGTGGCGGACACCAACAATCAGCCCCAGCATTTT.

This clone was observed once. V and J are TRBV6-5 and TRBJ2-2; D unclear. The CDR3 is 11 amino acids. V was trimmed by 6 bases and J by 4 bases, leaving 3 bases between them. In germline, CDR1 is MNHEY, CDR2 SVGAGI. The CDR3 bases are TGTGCCAGCAGCTCCACCGGGGAGCTGTTTTTT. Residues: CASSSTGELFF.

Here the CDR3 reads CASSPEDSYEQYF. The CDR3 DNA is TGCGCCAGCAGCCCCGAAGACAGCTACGAGCAGTACTTC. This chain connects TRBV5-1 to TRBJ2-7; maybe TRBD1 (5 bases). This CDR3 has 13 residues. V lost 4 bases and J 3 bases, leaving 11 bases between the germline ends. The V gene's germline CDR1 is SGHRS and CDR2 YFSETQ.

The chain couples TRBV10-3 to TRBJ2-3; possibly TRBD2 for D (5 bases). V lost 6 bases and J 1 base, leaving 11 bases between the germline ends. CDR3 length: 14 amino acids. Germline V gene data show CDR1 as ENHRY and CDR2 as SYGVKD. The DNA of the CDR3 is TGTGCCATCAGCGGGAACGAGGGCACAGATACGCAGTATTTT. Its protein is CAISGNEGTDTQYF.

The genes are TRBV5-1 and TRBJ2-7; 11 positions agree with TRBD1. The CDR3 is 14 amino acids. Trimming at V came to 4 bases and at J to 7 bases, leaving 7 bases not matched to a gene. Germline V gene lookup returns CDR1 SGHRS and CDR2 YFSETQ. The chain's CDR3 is CASSGGQGAREQYF. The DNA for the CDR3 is TGCGCCAGCAGCGGAGGACAGGGGGCACGGGAGCAGTACTTC.

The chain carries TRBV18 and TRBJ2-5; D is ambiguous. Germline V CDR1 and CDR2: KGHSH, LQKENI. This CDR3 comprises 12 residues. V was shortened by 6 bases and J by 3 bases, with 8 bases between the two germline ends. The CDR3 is CASSSSEETQYF. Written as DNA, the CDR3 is TGTGCCAGCTCCTCATCGGAAGAGACCCAGTACTTC.

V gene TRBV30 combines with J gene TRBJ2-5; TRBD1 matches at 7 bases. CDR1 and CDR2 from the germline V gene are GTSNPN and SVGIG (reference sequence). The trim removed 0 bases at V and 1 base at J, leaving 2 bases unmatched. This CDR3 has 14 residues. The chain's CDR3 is CAWSVGGPQETQYF. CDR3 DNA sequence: TGTGCCTGGAGTGTAGGGGGCCCCCAAGAGACCCAGTACTTC.

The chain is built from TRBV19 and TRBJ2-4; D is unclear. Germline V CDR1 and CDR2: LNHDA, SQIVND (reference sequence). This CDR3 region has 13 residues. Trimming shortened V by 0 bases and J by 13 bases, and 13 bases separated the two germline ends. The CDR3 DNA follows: TGTGCCAGTAGTATAGACCAAACCTCACAACAGTACTTC. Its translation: CASSIDQTSQQYF.

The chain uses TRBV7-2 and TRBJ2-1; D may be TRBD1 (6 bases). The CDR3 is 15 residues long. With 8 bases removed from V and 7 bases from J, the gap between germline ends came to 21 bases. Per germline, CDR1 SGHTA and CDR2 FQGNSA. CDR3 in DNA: TGTGCCAGCTCTTCAGGGGCGGACCCCTGGAATGAGCAGTTCTTC. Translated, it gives CASSSGADPWNEQFF.

The CDR3 here is CASSSRGEGPYEQYF. The CDR3 DNA is TGTGCCAGCAGCTCCCGGGGGGAGGGCCCCTACGAGCAGTACTTC. The chain recombines TRBV4-2 with TRBJ2-7, with 7 nucleotides matching TRBD2. Germline V CDR1 and CDR2: LGHNA, YNFKEQ. The CDR3 runs to 15 residues. Trimming took 5 bases from V and 2 from J; bases not matched to a gene: 9.

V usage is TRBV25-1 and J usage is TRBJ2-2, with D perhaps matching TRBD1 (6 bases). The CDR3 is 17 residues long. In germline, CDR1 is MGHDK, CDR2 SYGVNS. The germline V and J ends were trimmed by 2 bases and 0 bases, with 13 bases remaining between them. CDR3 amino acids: CASSETVKGANTGELFF. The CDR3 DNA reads TGTGCCAGCAGTGAAACCGTAAAGGGGGCGAACACCGGGGAGCTGTTTTTT.

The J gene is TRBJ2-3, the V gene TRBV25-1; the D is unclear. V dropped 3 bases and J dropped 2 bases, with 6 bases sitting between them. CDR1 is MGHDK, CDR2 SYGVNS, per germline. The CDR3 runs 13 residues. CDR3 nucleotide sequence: TGTGCCAGCAGTGATGCGTCCACAGATACGCAGTATTTT. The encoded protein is CASSDASTDTQYF. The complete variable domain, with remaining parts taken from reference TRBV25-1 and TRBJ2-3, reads EADIYQTPRYLVIGTGKKITLECSQTMGHDKMYWYQQDPGMELHLIHYSYGVNSTEKGDLSSESTVSRIRTEHFPLTLESARPSHTSQYLCASSDASTDTQYFGPGTRLTVL.

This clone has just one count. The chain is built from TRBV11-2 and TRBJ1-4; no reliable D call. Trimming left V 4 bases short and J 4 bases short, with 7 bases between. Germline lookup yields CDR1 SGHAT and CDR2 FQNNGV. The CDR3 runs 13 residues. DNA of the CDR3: TGTGCCAGCAGCTCGAGGATTAATGAAAAACTGTTTTTT. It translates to CASSSRINEKLFF.

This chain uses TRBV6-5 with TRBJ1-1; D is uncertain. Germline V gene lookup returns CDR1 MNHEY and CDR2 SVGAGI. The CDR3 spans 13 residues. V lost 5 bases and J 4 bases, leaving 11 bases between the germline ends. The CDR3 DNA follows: TGTGCCAGCAGTACGGTTGGCGGCACTGAAGCTTTCTTT. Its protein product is CASSTVGGTEAFF.